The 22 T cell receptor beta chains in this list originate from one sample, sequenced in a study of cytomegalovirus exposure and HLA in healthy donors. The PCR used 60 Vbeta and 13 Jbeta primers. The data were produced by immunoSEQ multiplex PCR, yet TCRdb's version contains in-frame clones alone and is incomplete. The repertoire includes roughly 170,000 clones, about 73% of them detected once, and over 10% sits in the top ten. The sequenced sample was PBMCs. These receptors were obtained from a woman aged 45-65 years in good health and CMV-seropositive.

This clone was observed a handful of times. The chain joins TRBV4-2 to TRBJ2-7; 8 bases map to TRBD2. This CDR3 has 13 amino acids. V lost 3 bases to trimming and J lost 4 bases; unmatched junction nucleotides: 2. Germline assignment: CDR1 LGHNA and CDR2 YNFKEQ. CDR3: CASSHQRGYEQYF. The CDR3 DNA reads TGTGCCAGCAGCCATCAGCGGGGGTACGAGCAGTACTTC.

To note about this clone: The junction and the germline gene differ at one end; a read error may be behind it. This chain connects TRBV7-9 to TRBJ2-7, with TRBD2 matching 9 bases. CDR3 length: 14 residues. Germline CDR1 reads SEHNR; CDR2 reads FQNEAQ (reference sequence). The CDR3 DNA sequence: TGTGCCAGCAGCTTAGCCGGCGGGGTAGCGGGGGTTAACTTC. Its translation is CASSLAGGVAGVNF. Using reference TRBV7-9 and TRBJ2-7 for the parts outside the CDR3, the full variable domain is DTGVSQNPRHKITKRGQNVTFRCDPISEHNRLYWYRQTLGQGPEFLTYFQNEAQLEKSRLLSDRFSAERPKGSFSTLEIQRTEQGDSAMYLCASSLAGGVAGVNFGPGTRLTVT.

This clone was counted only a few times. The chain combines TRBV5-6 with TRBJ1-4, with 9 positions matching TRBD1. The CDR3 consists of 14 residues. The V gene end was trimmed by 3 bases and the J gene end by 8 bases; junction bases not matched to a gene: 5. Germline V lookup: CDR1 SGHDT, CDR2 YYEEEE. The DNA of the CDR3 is TGTGCCAGCAGCTCAACAGGGGGCTGGGAAAAACTGTTTTTT. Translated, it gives CASSSTGGWEKLFF.

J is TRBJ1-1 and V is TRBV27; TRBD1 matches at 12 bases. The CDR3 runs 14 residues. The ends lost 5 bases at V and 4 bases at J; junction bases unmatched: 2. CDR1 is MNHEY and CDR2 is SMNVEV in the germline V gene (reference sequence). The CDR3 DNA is TGTGCCAGCAGTGGGGGACAGGGGGCCACTGAAGCTTTCTTT. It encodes CASSGGQGATEAFF.

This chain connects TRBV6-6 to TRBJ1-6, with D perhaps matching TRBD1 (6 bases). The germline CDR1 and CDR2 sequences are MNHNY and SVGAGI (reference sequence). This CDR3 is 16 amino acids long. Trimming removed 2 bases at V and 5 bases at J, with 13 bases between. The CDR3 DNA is TGTGCCAGCAGTTACGATACACAGGGAGATAATTCACCCCTCCACTTT. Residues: CASSYDTQGDNSPLHF.

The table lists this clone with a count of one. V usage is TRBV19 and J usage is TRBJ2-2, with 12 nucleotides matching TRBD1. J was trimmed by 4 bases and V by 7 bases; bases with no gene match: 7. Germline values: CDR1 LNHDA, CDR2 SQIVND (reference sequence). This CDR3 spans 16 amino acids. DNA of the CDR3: TGTGCCAGTACCCTGGGACAGGGGGCAAGCACCGGGGAGCTGTTTTTT. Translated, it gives CASTLGQGASTGELFF.

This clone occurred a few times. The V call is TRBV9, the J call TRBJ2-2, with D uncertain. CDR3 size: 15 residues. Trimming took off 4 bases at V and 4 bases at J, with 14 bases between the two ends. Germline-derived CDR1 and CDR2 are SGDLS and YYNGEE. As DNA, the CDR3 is TGTGCCAGCAGCCCCAGTGCAGGCCCCACCGGGGAGCTGTTTTTT. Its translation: CASSPSAGPTGELFF.

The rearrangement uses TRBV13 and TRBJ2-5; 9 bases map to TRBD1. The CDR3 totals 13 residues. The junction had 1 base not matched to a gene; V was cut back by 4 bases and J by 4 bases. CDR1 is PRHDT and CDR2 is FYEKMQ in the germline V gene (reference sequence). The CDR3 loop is CASSSGQGETQYF. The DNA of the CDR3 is TGTGCCAGCAGCTCGGGACAGGGAGAGACCCAGTACTTC.

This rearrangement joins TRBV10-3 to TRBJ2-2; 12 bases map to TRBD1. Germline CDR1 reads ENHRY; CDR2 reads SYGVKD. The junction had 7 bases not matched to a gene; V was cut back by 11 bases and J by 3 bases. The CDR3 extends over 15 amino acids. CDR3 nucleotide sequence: TGTGCCTCCCGGGACAGGGGGCGGGACACCGGGGAGCTGTTTTTT. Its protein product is CASRDRGRDTGELFF.

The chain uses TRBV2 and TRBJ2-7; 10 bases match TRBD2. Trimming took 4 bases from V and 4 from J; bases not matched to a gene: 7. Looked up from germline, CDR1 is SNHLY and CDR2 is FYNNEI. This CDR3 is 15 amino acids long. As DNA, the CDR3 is TGTGCCAGCAGTGCGGGACTAGCGAGTAGTTACGAGCAGTACTTC. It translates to CASSAGLASSYEQYF. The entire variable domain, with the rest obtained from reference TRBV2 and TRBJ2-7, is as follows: EPEVTQTPSHQVTQMGQEVILRCVPISNHLYFYWYRQILGQKVEFLVSFYNNEISEKSEIFDDQFSVERPDGSNFTLKIRSTKLEDSAMYFCASSAGLASSYEQYFGPGTRLTVT.

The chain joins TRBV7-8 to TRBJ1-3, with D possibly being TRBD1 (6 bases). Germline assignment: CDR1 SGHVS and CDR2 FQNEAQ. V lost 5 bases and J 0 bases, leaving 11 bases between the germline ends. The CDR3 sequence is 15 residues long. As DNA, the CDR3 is TGTGCCAGCAGCGGATGGGACAACTCTGGAAACACCATATATTTT. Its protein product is CASSGWDNSGNTIYF.

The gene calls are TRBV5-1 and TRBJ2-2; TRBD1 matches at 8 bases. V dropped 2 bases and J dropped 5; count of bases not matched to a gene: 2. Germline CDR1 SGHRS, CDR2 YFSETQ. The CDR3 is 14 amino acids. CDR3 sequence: CASSLRTGTGELFF. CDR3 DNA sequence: TGCGCCAGCAGCTTACGGACAGGGACCGGGGAGCTGTTTTTT. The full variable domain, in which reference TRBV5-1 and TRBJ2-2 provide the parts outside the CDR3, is KAGVTQTPRYLIKTRGQQVTLSCSPISGHRSVSWYQQTPGQGLQFLFEYFSETQRNKGNFPGRFSGRQFSNSRSEMNVSTLELGDSALYLCASSLRTGTGELFFGEGSRLTVL.

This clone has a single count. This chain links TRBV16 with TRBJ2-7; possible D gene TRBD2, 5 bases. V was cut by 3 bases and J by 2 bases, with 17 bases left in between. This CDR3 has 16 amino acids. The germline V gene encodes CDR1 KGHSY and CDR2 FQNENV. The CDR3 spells CASSQNNGVRPYEQYF. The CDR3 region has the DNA TGTGCCAGCAGCCAGAATAACGGGGTCCGCCCCTACGAGCAGTACTTC.

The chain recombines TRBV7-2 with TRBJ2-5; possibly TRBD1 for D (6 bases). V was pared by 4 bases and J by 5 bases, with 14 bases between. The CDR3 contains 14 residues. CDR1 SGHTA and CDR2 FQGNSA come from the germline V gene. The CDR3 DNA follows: TGTGCCAGCAGCTCCTCAGGGGTCAGGGAGACCCAGTACTTC. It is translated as CASSSSGVRETQYF.

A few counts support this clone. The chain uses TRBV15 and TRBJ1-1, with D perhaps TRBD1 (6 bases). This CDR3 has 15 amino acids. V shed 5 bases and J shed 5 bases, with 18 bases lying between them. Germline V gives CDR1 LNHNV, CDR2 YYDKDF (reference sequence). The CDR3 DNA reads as TGTGCCACCAGCTTACGGAGGGGGGGCGCGACTGAAGCTTTCTTT. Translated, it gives CATSLRRGGATEAFF.

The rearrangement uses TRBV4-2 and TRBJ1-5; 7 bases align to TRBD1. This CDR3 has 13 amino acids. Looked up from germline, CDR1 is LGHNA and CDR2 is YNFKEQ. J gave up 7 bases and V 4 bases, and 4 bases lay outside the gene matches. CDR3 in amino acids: CASSLDRAQPQHF. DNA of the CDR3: TGTGCCAGCAGCCTAGACAGGGCGCAGCCCCAGCATTTT.

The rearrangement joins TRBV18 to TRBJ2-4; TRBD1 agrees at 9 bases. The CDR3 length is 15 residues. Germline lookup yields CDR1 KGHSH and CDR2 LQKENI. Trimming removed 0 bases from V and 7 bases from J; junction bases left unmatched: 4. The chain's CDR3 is CASSPPGTGMNIQYF. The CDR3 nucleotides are TGTGCCAGCTCACCACCCGGGACAGGGATGAACATTCAGTACTTC.

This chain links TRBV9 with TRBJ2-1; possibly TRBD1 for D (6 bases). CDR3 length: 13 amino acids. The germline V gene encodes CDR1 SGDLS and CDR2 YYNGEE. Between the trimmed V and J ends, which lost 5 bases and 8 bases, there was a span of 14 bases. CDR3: CASRSGWGHEQFF. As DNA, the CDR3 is TGTGCCAGCAGGAGCGGTTGGGGGCATGAGCAGTTCTTC.

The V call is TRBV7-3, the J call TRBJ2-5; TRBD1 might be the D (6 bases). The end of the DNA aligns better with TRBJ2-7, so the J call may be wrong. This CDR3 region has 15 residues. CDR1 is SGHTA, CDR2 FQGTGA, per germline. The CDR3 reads CASSLTGTLSYEQYF. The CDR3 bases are TGTGCCAGCAGCTTAACCGGGACACTTTCATACGAGCAGTACTTC.

The CDR3 DNA reads TGTGCCTATAGACGTCCGGGGGGCGTGGAGCTGTTTTTT. This codes for CAYRRPGGVELFF. The gene calls are TRBV30 and TRBJ2-2; tentatively, D is TRBD2 (7 bases). This CDR3 region has 13 residues. V was cut by 7 bases and J by 10 bases, with 19 bases left in between. The V gene's germline CDR1 is GTSNPN and CDR2 SVGIG (reference sequence). Filled out from reference TRBV30 and TRBJ2-2, the complete variable domain reads SQTIHQWPATLVQPVGSPLSLECTVEGTSNPNLYWYRQAAGRGLQLLFYSVGIGQISSEVPQNLSASRPQDRQFILSSKKLLLSDSGFYLCAYRRPGGVELFFGEGSRLTVL.

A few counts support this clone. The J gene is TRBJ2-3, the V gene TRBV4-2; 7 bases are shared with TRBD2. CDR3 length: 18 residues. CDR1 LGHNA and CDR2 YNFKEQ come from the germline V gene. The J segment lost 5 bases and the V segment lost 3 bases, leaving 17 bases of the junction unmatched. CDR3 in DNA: TGTGCCAGCAGCCAGACCAGTGGCGAGTCTAGCGGACGAGATACGCAGTATTTT. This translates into CASSQTSGESSGRDTQYF.

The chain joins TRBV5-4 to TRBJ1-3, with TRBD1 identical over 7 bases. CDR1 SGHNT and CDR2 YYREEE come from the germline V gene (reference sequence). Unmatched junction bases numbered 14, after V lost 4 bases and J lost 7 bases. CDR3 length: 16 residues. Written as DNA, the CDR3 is TGTGCCAGCAGCATAGATGGGACAGTCCGAGTCAACACCATATATTTT. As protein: CASSIDGTVRVNTIYF.